This T cell receptor beta chain comes out of a study of OX40 agonist ivuxolimab in advanced cancers. For context, the study as a whole: Ivuxolimab, which targeted the costimulatory receptor OX40 (CD134), was an agonistic, fully human IgG2 monoclonal antibody. Of the roughly 53 patients in dose escalation, 19 had hepatocellular carcinoma, approximately 15 had melanoma, 9 had renal cell carcinoma and 9 had head and neck cancer. The point of sequencing TCRbeta in the periphery was to test whether ivuxolimab changed TCR sequence diversity and drove clonal T-cell expansion. A male proportion of approximately 83% and a mean age of roughly 58 years, ranging from roughly 23 to 80, were recorded for the dose-escalation cohort. Partial responses were achieved by three dose-escalation patients, of whom one had hepatocellular carcinoma and two had cutaneous melanoma. Intravenous ivuxolimab was administered to patients every 2 weeks at six dose levels: 0.01, 0.1, 0.3, 1.5, 3 and 10 mg/kg. Prior anti-PD-1, anti-PD-L1 or anti-CTLA-4 therapy was permitted, and 40% of dose-escalation patients had received checkpoint inhibitors. The paper reports the monotherapy dose-escalation portion (N of about 50 patients) of the phase I ivuxolimab trial. Study-wide findings and limitations: After ivuxolimab, CD8+ T cells had more expanded clones than CD4+ T cells on average. At doses of 0.1 to 3.0 mg/kg, clonal expansion of both CD4+ and CD8+ blood T cells was observed from baseline to week 6. Which antigens the clonally expanded peripheral T cells were specific for was not determined. Partial responders in the 0.1-3.0 mg/kg groups had among the lowest normalized peripheral clonal expansion, especially among CD8+ T cells. Low levels of normalized T-cell clonal expansion were also seen in some patients who did not respond.

The trial excluded patients who had a history of autoimmune disease or who were on systemic immunosuppression. Peripheral blood for TCR sequencing was collected from all dose cohorts at baseline, on cycle 4 day 1, and on cycle 7 day 1. The samples were taken from a phase I, first-in-human, multicenter, open-label dose-escalation trial of ivuxolimab. Adults with locally advanced or metastatic melanoma, renal cell carcinoma, hepatocellular carcinoma or head and neck squamous cell carcinoma were enrolled in the trial. Before TCR sequencing, CD4+ and CD8+ T cells were separately sorted from peripheral blood. In the case of this clone: What this receptor recognizes is not known. No clone much larger than this one lies a single base away; base qualities are absent.

For sequencing of the TCRbeta CDR3 region, genomic DNA was extracted from the sorted cells. The immunoSEQ Assay was used for sequencing of TCRbeta CDR3 regions. TCRdb carries this immuneACCESS record with in-frame sequences only. Its versions omit some clonotypes, under half of them owing to an unresolved V gene in the studies checked, with the rest unexplained. The sample profile shows over 85,000 clones; roughly 90% of them were found once. Of the sample, around 0.3% falls within the top ten clones. The receptor's source is an adult with an advanced solid tumor such as melanoma, head and neck, liver or kidney cancer. Source: CD4+ or CD8+ T cells sorted from blood, taken in a trial of the OX40 agonist ivuxolimab.

The CDR3 amino acid sequence is: CSVSESLSGTGELFF. In nucleotide form, the sequence is TGCAGCGTTTCTGAGTCTCTGTCAGGGACCGGGGAGCTGTTTTTT. The chain joins TRBV29-1 to TRBJ2-2; TRBD1 might be the D gene, on 5 matching bases. The CDR3 has 15 amino acids, counting the end cysteine and phenylalanine. Only CDR3 DNA is held: 45 bases, read in frame from base 1. The germline V gene sets CDR1 to SQVTM and CDR2 to ANQGSEA. The V and J ends are trimmed by 5 bases and 5 bases, leaving 18 bases between them.